This T cell receptor beta chain is drawn from a study of blood T cell repertoires in COVID-19. In the study overall: Sites across the United States, Italy and Spain contributed samples from acute and convalescent COVID-19. The analysed material was cDNA or gDNA that came from T cells, B-cell-depleted T cells, or PBMCs.

TCRdb's table, derived via immunoSEQ multiplex PCR, lists solely in-frame clones and lacks some. Of fewer than 150,000 clones in the sample, roughly four fifths are singletons; the top ten hold over 15%. Between the trimmed V and J ends, which lost 1 base and 5 bases, there was a span of 7 bases. This CDR3 is built from 14 residues. CDR1 is SGHRS and CDR2 is YFSETQ in the germline V gene. Participant reports of clinical history set cohort assignment. The chain employs TRBV5-1 and TRBJ1-6; D remains unclear. Sequenced input: PBMCs or T cells enriched from blood (not recorded which). This receptor was identified in a man aged 25-40 years who had recovered from COVID-19. The CDR3 sequence is CASSLSQNNSPLHF. CDR3 sequence (DNA): TGCGCCAGCAGCTTGTCTCAGAATAATTCACCCCTCCACTTT.